This T cell receptor (beta chain) was identified during a study of spatial heterogeneity in lung cancer. The overall study: Detected beta-chain sequences consistently exceeded alpha-chain sequences.

Study conclusions and caveats: Higher tumor mutation counts went along with higher counts of expanded intratumoral alpha and beta TCRs.

Comment on this clonotype: Its antigen is still unknown.

The time point: sample taken at primary tumor resection. Whole RNA, which was extracted from tumor, nontumor lung tissue or frozen PBMC, was sequenced without any cell sorting. Per the germline V gene, CDR1 is SGHTA and CDR2 is FQGNSA. The ends were cut back, 7 bases at V and 7 bases at J, with 18 bases in the middle. The CDR3 is 14 amino acids. TCRdb itself ran the 5' RACE reads through MiXCR, one entry per CDR3 protein. The sample carries roughly 13,000 distinct CDR3 sequences, more than 3.5% recorded once. The receptor comes from a male donor with early-stage non-small cell lung cancer. V and J are TRBV7-2 and TRBJ2-3, with a weak D call TRBD1 (7 bases). The starting material was lung tumor tissue, obtained at surgery. The CDR3, as DNA: TGTGCCAGCACCAAAGACAGGGCGGGAAATACGCAGTATTTT. Amino acids: CASTKDRAGNTQYF.